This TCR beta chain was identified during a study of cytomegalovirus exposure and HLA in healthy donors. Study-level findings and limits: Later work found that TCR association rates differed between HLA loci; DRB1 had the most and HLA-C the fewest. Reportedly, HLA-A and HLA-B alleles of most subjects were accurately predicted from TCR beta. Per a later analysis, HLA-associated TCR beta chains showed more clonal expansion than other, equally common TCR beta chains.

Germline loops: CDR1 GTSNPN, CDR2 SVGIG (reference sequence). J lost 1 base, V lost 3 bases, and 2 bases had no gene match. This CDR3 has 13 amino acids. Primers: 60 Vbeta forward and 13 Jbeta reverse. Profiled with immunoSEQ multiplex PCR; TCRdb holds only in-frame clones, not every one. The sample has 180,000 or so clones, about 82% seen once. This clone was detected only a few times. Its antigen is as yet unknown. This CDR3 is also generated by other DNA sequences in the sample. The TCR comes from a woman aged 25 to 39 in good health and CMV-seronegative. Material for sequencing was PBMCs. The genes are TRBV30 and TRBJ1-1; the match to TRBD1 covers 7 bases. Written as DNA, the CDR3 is TGTGCCTGGAGCGGACAGGCGAACACTGAAGCTTTCTTT. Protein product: CAWSGQANTEAFF.